A single TCR beta chain is shown here with its context. The CDR3 runs to 15 residues. Germline CDR1 is DFQATT and CDR2 is SNEGSKA (reference sequence). Unmatched junction bases numbered 9, after V lost 3 bases and J lost 9 bases. The entry originates in a study of blood T cells in healthy people across ages. With a J-beta primer mix and a sample-barcoded 5' primer, a second PCR ran roughly 7 to 11 cycles. TCRdb re-derived calls from the 5' RACE reads in MiXCR, one entry per CDR3 protein. The data show more than 450,000 distinct CDR3 sequences, about 27% seen once. This same sample was also taken into another study, of T cells of mothers and their children.

The sequenced sample consisted of blood. This chain connects TRBV20-1 to TRBJ2-5, with TRBD2 identical over 14 bases. The sequence derives from a boy aged 2-15 years in good health. The CDR3 sequence is CSASLGTSGGGAQYF. The CDR3 nucleotides read TGCAGTGCTAGCCTTGGGACTAGCGGGGGCGGGGCCCAGTACTTC.